The present T cell receptor (beta chain) was sequenced within a study of blood T cell repertoires in COVID-19. Study-wide context: COVID-19 samples, acute and convalescent, were from the United States, Italy and Spain. PBMCs, B-cell-depleted T cells, or T cells were the source of the cDNA or gDNA that made up the material.

How the authors handled the data: Amplified reference gene primers provided the basis for estimating nucleated cell counts. Some clones are missing from TCRdb's copy, which holds only in-frame ones; the method was immunoSEQ multiplex PCR. That table gives V, J and clone size, and the DNA gave D and trimming. Among approximately 300,000 clones listed, about 84% were seen once. CDR3 length: 15 amino acids. The trim removed 1 base at V and 4 bases at J, leaving 5 bases unmatched. The germline gives CDR1 LGHNA, CDR2 YNFKEQ. The specimen was peripheral blood. The J gene is TRBJ2-7, the V gene TRBV4-2; 9 nucleotides align to TRBD1. This TCR was recovered from a woman in her fifties or sixties with acute or convalescent COVID-19. This chain's CDR3 is CASSQAGTGNYEQYF. The CDR3, as DNA: TGTGCCAGCAGCCAAGCAGGGACAGGGAATTACGAGCAGTACTTC.